These T cell receptor beta chains were read from a single sample in a study of blood T cell repertoires in COVID-19. Produced via immunoSEQ multiplex PCR; TCRdb's table is partial and in-frame only. The sample has more than 200,000 clones, 75% to 90% seen once; the top ten hold around 3.7%. Sequencing was performed on PBMCs or T cells enriched from blood (not recorded which). Source of these receptors: a woman in her twenties or thirties who had been exposed to COVID-19. CDR3s include the opening cysteine and the closing phenylalanine or tryptophan. A D gene is named only where the DNA matches it firmly. Size tells how often a clone was seen (once, few, many) or the class of an expanded clone, and some rows leave it out.

clone size: NA; D gene: NA; J gene: TRBJ2-2; V gene: TRBV19; CDR3 protein: CASSTQRGTGELFF; CDR3 DNA: TGTGCCAGTAGTACCCAGAGGGGGACCGGGGAGCTGTTTTTT
clone size: NA; D gene: TRBD1; J gene: TRBJ2-4; V gene: TRBV5-6; CDR3 protein: CASSPTPTGGNIQYF; CDR3 DNA: TGTGCCAGCAGCCCTACACCGACAGGGGGCAACATTCAGTACTTC
clone size: NA; D gene: TRBD1; J gene: TRBJ2-1; V gene: TRBV28; CDR3 protein: CASSFSPRGPNEQFF; CDR3 DNA: TGTGCCAGCAGTTTTTCCCCGAGGGGGCCCAATGAGCAGTTCTTC
clone size: NA; D gene: NA; J gene: TRBJ1-2; V gene: TRBV9; CDR3 protein: CASSVGTTYGYTF; CDR3 DNA: TGTGCCAGCAGCGTGGGGACAACATATGGCTACACCTTC
clone size: NA; D gene: TRBD2; J gene: TRBJ2-1; V gene: TRBV11-2; CDR3 protein: CASSLGLAGSYNEQFF; CDR3 DNA: TGTGCCAGCAGCTTGGGACTAGCGGGATCCTACAATGAGCAGTTCTTC
clone size: NA; D gene: NA; J gene: TRBJ1-5; V gene: TRBV12-5; CDR3 protein: CASGLWGDQPQHF; CDR3 DNA: TGTGCTAGTGGTTTGTGGGGGGATCAGCCCCAGCATTTT
clone size: NA; D gene: TRBD1; J gene: TRBJ2-5; V gene: TRBV5-6; CDR3 protein: CASSPDRVETQYF; CDR3 DNA: TGTGCCAGCAGCCCCGACAGGGTAGAGACCCAGTACTTC
clone size: NA; D gene: NA; J gene: TRBJ1-1; V gene: TRBV28; CDR3 protein: CASSPSGETDTEAFF; CDR3 DNA: TGTGCCAGCAGCCCCTCGGGGGAAACGGACACTGAAGCTTTCTTT
clone size: once; D gene: NA; J gene: TRBJ2-7; V gene: TRBV15; CDR3 protein: CATSRDRVSYEQYF; CDR3 DNA: TGTGCCACCAGCAGAGATCGAGTTTCCTACGAGCAGTACTTC
clone size: NA; D gene: NA; J gene: TRBJ2-2; V gene: TRBV5-6; CDR3 protein: CASSFTGAGTGELFF; CDR3 DNA: TGTGCCAGCAGCTTTACCGGAGCTGGCACCGGGGAGCTGTTTTTT
clone size: NA; D gene: NA; J gene: TRBJ2-3; V gene: TRBV5-1; CDR3 protein: CASSFSVAAETDTQYF; CDR3 DNA: TGCGCCAGCAGCTTTTCTGTAGCTGCAGAGACAGATACGCAGTATTTT
clone size: NA; D gene: NA; J gene: TRBJ2-2; V gene: TRBV2; CDR3 protein: CASKWGRGSTGELFF; CDR3 DNA: TGTGCCAGCAAGTGGGGCAGGGGCTCCACCGGGGAGCTGTTTTTT
clone size: NA; D gene: NA; J gene: TRBJ2-7; V gene: TRBV25-1; CDR3 protein: CASRRTYEQYF; CDR3 DNA: TGTGCCAGCAGGAGAACCTACGAGCAGTACTTC
clone size: NA; D gene: NA; J gene: TRBJ1-6; V gene: TRBV7-9; CDR3 protein: CASSFRGGSYNSPLHF; CDR3 DNA: TGTGCCAGCAGCTTCAGAGGGGGCTCCTATAATTCACCCCTCCACTTT
clone size: NA; D gene: NA; J gene: TRBJ1-1; V gene: TRBV30; CDR3 protein: CAWTAADTEAFF; CDR3 DNA: TGTGCCTGGACAGCCGCGGACACTGAAGCTTTCTTT
clone size: NA; D gene: NA; J gene: TRBJ1-1; V gene: TRBV11-1; CDR3 protein: CASSGTANTEAFF; CDR3 DNA: TGTGCCAGCAGCGGAACAGCGAACACTGAAGCTTTCTTT
clone size: NA; D gene: NA; J gene: TRBJ1-3; V gene: TRBV7-9; CDR3 protein: CASSLAVKGVYRNTIYF; CDR3 DNA: TGTGCCAGCAGCTTAGCGGTGAAGGGAGTTTACAGAAACACCATATATTTT
clone size: NA; D gene: TRBD2; J gene: TRBJ2-2; V gene: TRBV9; CDR3 protein: CASSVGLATTGELFF; CDR3 DNA: TGTGCCAGCAGCGTAGGACTAGCGACCACCGGGGAGCTGTTTTTT
clone size: NA; D gene: NA; J gene: TRBJ2-2; V gene: TRBV21-1; CDR3 protein: CASSKGLAITGELFF; CDR3 DNA: TGTGCCAGCAGCAAAGGACTAGCAATCACCGGGGAGCTGTTTTTT
clone size: NA; D gene: NA; J gene: TRBJ2-6; V gene: TRBV2; CDR3 protein: CASKDKSSGANVLTF; CDR3 DNA: TGTGCCAGCAAAGACAAAAGCTCTGGGGCCAACGTCCTGACTTTC
clone size: NA; D gene: TRBD2; J gene: TRBJ2-3; V gene: TRBV11-2; CDR3 protein: CASSPRLAGGLTDTQYF; CDR3 DNA: TGTGCCAGCAGCCCTAGACTAGCGGGAGGGCTAACAGATACGCAGTATTTT
clone size: NA; D gene: NA; J gene: TRBJ2-3; V gene: TRBV9; CDR3 protein: CASSVEPGVDTQYF; CDR3 DNA: TGTGCCAGCAGCGTAGAGCCCGGTGTAGATACGCAGTATTTT
clone size: NA; D gene: NA; J gene: TRBJ2-7; V gene: TRBV5-3; CDR3 protein: CARSEEGQLKQEQYF; CDR3 DNA: TGTGCCAGAAGCGAGGAGGGACAGCTCAAACAGGAGCAGTACTTC
clone size: NA; D gene: NA; J gene: TRBJ2-5; V gene: TRBV5-1; CDR3 protein: CASSFGQQETQYF; CDR3 DNA: TGCGCCAGCAGCTTCGGACAGCAAGAGACCCAGTACTTC
clone size: NA; D gene: TRBD1; J gene: TRBJ1-1; V gene: TRBV7-3; CDR3 protein: CASSLKGTGGVNTEAFF; CDR3 DNA: TGTGCCAGCAGCTTAAAGGGGACAGGGGGTGTGAACACTGAAGCTTTCTTT
clone size: NA; D gene: NA; J gene: TRBJ2-7; V gene: TRBV25-1; CDR3 protein: CASSDWGQGYEQYF; CDR3 DNA: TGTGCCAGCAGTGATTGGGGGCAGGGCTACGAGCAGTACTTC
clone size: NA; D gene: NA; J gene: TRBJ1-1; V gene: TRBV11-2; CDR3 protein: CASSLSQGRGDEAFF; CDR3 DNA: TGTGCCAGCAGCTTATCGCAGGGGCGCGGTGATGAAGCTTTCTTT
clone size: few; D gene: NA; J gene: TRBJ2-1; V gene: TRBV2; CDR3 protein: CASRASPHEQFF; CDR3 DNA: TGTGCCAGCAGGGCTAGCCCGCATGAGCAGTTCTTC
clone size: NA; D gene: NA; J gene: TRBJ2-1; V gene: TRBV4-1; CDR3 protein: CASSQGDSLTYNEQFF; CDR3 DNA: TGCGCCAGCAGCCAAGGGGACTCCCTAACCTACAATGAGCAGTTCTTC
clone size: NA; D gene: NA; J gene: TRBJ2-5; V gene: TRBV5-1; CDR3 protein: CASSFGGGYQETQYF; CDR3 DNA: TGCGCCAGCAGTTTTGGGGGCGGCTACCAAGAGACCCAGTACTTC
clone size: NA; D gene: TRBD1; J gene: TRBJ1-2; V gene: TRBV11-2; CDR3 protein: CASSLGTGDYGYTF; CDR3 DNA: TGTGCCAGCAGCTTAGGGACAGGGGATTATGGCTACACCTTC
clone size: NA; D gene: TRBD1; J gene: TRBJ1-4; V gene: TRBV5-6; CDR3 protein: CASSPMSRDRGRGEKLFF; CDR3 DNA: TGTGCCAGCAGCCCGATGTCCCGGGACAGGGGACGAGGGGAAAAACTGTTTTTT
clone size: NA; D gene: NA; J gene: TRBJ1-3; V gene: TRBV28; CDR3 protein: CASSLVPRSGNTIYF; CDR3 DNA: TGTGCCAGCAGTTTGGTCCCGCGTTCTGGAAACACCATATATTTT
clone size: NA; D gene: TRBD1; J gene: TRBJ1-2; V gene: TRBV5-1; CDR3 protein: CASSLEGQGSGGYTF; CDR3 DNA: TGCGCCAGCAGCTTGGAGGGACAGGGAAGTGGCGGCTACACCTTC
clone size: NA; D gene: TRBD2; J gene: TRBJ2-1; V gene: TRBV30; CDR3 protein: CAWQIAGGSYNEQFF; CDR3 DNA: TGTGCCTGGCAAATAGCGGGAGGCTCCTACAATGAGCAGTTCTTC
clone size: NA; D gene: TRBD1; J gene: TRBJ1-2; V gene: TRBV19; CDR3 protein: CASSVGQGVAHGYTF; CDR3 DNA: TGTGCCAGTAGTGTAGGACAGGGGGTTGCGCATGGCTACACCTTC
clone size: NA; D gene: TRBD2; J gene: TRBJ2-7; V gene: TRBV5-1; CDR3 protein: CASSTGLAGAYEQYF; CDR3 DNA: TGCGCCAGCAGCACGGGACTAGCGGGAGCCTACGAGCAGTACTTC
clone size: NA; D gene: NA; J gene: TRBJ1-1; V gene: TRBV3-1/TRBV3-2; CDR3 protein: CASSQKSRAFF; CDR3 DNA: TGTGCCAGCAGCCAAAAAAGCAGGGCTTTCTTT
clone size: NA; D gene: NA; J gene: TRBJ1-1; V gene: TRBV5-1; CDR3 protein: CASSLTQGFTEAFF; CDR3 DNA: TGCGCCAGCAGCTTGACGCAGGGTTTTACTGAAGCTTTCTTT
clone size: NA; D gene: TRBD1; J gene: TRBJ2-3; V gene: TRBV3-1/TRBV3-2; CDR3 protein: CASGTVTDTQYF; CDR3 DNA: TGTGCCAGCGGGACAGTCACAGATACGCAGTATTTT
clone size: few; D gene: TRBD1; J gene: TRBJ1-5; V gene: TRBV18; CDR3 protein: CASSLGQGHQPQHF; CDR3 DNA: TGTGCCAGCTCACTAGGACAGGGCCACCAGCCCCAGCATTTT
clone size: NA; D gene: NA; J gene: TRBJ1-4; V gene: TRBV21-1; CDR3 protein: CASIQGRGLEKLFF; CDR3 DNA: TGTGCCAGCATCCAGGGGAGGGGACTCGAAAAACTGTTTTTT
clone size: NA; D gene: NA; J gene: TRBJ2-7; V gene: TRBV5-4; CDR3 protein: CASSLDQGANYEQYF; CDR3 DNA: TGTGCCAGCAGCTTGGATCAGGGCGCGAACTACGAGCAGTACTTC
clone size: few; D gene: NA; J gene: TRBJ1-1; V gene: TRBV2; CDR3 protein: CASSVQGNTEAFF; CDR3 DNA: TGTGCCAGCAGTGTGCAGGGGAACACTGAAGCTTTCTTT
clone size: NA; D gene: TRBD1; J gene: TRBJ2-1; V gene: TRBV5-1; CDR3 protein: CASSSGQGFDEQFF; CDR3 DNA: TGCGCCAGCAGCAGTGGACAGGGGTTCGATGAGCAGTTCTTC
clone size: NA; D gene: TRBD2; J gene: TRBJ2-5; V gene: TRBV5-6; CDR3 protein: CASSLGLAGALQETQYF; CDR3 DNA: TGTGCCAGCAGCTTGGGACTAGCGGGAGCCCTTCAAGAGACCCAGTACTTC
clone size: few; D gene: NA; J gene: TRBJ1-1; V gene: TRBV7-9; CDR3 protein: CASSFTQGSTEAFF; CDR3 DNA: TGTGCCAGCAGCTTCACTCAGGGAAGCACTGAAGCTTTCTTT
clone size: NA; D gene: NA; J gene: TRBJ1-1; V gene: TRBV27; CDR3 protein: CASSLGYRGIAFF; CDR3 DNA: TGTGCCAGCAGTTTAGGATATCGGGGGATCGCTTTCTTT
clone size: NA; D gene: TRBD2; J gene: TRBJ2-7; V gene: TRBV29-1; CDR3 protein: CSVGSGSSYEQYF; CDR3 DNA: TGCAGCGTTGGTAGCGGGAGTTCCTACGAGCAGTACTTC